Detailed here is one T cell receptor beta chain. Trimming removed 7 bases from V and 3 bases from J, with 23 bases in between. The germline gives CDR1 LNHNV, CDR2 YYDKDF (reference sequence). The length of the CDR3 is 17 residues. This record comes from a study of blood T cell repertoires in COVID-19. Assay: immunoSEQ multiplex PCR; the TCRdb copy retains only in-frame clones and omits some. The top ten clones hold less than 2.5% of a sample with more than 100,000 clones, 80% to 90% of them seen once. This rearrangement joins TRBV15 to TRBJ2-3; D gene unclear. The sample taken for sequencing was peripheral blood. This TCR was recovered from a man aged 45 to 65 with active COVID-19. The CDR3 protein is CATKNLLSLPKTDTQYF. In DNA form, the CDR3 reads TGTGCCACCAAGAATTTACTGTCCCTCCCGAAAACAGATACGCAGTATTTT.